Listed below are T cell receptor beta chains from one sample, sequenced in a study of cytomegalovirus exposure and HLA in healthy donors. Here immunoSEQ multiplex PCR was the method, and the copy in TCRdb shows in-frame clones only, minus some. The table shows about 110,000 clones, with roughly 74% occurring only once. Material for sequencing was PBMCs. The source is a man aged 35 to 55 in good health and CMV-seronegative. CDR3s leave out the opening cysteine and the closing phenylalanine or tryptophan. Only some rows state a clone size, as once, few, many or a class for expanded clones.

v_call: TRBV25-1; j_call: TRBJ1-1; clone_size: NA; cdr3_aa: ASRQTGINTEAF
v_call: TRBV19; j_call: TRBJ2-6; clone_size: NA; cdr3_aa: ASSMGRGVTGANVLT
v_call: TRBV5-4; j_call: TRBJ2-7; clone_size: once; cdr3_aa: ASSSGPGTGTHEQY
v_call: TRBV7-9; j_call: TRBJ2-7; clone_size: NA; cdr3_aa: ASSTDTRFSYEQY
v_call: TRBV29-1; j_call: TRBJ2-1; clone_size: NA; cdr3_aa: SASTSGGASLQHEQF
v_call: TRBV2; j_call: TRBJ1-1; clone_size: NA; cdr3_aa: ASSDTDRTHTEAF
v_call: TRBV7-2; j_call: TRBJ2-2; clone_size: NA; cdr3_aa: ASSLDRGEAGELF
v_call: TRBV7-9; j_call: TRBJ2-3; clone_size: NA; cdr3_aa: ASSPEGFTDTQY
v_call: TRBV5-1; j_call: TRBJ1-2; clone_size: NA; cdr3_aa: ASSSDNNGYT
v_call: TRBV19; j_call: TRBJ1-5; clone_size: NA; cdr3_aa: ASSIGGVSNQPQH
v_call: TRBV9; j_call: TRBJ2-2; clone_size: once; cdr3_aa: ASSKDRGRSTGELF
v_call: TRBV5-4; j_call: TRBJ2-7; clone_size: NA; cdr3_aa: ASSARTGNYEQY
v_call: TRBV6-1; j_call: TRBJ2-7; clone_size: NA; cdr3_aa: ASSKTGAWEQY
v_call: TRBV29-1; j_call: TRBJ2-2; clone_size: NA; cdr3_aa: SVDSPSAGGTGELF
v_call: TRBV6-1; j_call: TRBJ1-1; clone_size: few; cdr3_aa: ASSSESPGVTEAF
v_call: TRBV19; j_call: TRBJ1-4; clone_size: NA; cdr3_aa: ASRTGLGQHNEKLF
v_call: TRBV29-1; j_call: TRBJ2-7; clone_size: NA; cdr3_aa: SGAQGPYEQY
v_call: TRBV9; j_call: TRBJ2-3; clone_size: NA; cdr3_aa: ASSPLAGGRTDTQY
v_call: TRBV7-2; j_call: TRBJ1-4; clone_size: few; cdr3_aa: ASSKTGVLGEKLF
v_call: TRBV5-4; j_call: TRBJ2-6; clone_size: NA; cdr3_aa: ASSLVGTDSSGANVLT
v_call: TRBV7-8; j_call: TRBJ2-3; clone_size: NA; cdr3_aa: ASSPSSGGGDTQY
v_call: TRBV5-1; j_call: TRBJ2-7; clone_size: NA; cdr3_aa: ASSLWTENYEQY
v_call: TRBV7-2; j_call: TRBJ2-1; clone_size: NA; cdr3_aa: ASSQAIGGGYNEQF
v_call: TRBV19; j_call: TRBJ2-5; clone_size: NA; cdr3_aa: ASGKGGETQY
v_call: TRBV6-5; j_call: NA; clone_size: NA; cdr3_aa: ASSTAPGGSYEQY
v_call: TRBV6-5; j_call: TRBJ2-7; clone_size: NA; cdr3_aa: ASRPTGGGHEQY
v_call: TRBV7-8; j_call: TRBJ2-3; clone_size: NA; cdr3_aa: ASSLERGDDTDTQY
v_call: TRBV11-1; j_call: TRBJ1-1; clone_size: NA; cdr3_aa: ASSGQDRYTEAF
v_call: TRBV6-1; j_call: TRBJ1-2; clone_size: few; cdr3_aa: ASSEAAGGLYGYT
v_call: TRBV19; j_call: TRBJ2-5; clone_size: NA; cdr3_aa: ASSITGQETQY
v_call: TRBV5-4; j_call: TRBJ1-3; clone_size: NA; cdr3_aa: ASSYGGSGNTIY
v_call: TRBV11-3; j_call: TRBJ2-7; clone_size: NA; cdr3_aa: ASSFHWADRGHEQY
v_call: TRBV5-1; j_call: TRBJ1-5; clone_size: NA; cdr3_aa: ASSSGWEGQPQH
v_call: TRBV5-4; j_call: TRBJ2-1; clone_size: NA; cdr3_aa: ASSRSGTSGGNNEQF
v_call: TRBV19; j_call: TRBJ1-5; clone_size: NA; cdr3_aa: ASSIGQNNQPQH
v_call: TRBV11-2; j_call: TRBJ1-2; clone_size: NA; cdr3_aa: ASSPLGGYGYT
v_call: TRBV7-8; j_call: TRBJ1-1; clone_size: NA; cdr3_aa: ASSLAGGGNTEAF
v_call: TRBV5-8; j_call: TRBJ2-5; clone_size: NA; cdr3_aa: ASSLKYGLAAQETQY
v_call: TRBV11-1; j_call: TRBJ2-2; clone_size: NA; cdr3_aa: ASSPDSSNTGELF
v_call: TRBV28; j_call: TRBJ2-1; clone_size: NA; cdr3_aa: ASLNSGTSGGAGEQF
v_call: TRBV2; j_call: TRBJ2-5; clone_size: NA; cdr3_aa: ASTSGLAGFGETQY
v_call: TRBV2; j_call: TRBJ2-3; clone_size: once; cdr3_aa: ASSEILTATDTQY
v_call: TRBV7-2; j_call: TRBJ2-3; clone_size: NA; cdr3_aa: ASSLTWRGTDTQY
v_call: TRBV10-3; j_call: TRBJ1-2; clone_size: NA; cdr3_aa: AISESNSVGGYT
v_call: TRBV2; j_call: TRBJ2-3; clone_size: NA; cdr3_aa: ASSEVRGTDTQY
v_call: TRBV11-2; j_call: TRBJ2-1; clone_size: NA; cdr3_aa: ASSSPTSGDNEQF
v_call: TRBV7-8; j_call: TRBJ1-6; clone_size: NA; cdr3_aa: ASSFGGNSPLH